These T cell receptor beta chains were read from a single sample in a study of T-cell memory formation after mild COVID-19. TCRdb analysed the 5' RACE reads with MiXCR anew, one entry per CDR3 protein. The data hold 550,000 to 600,000 distinct CDR3 sequences, with roughly a fifth observed a single time. Specimen: PBMCs or a T cell subset sorted from them (not recorded which). These receptors all come from an adult woman who had mild COVID-19 (a few samples of this study predate the infection). Cell type and time point are not known. The CDR3 runs from the conserved cysteine through the conserved F or W. A D gene is named only where the DNA matches it firmly. Some rows mark clone size as missing; the rest say once, few, many or name a class of expanded clone.

J,V,size,D,CDR3,DNA
TRBJ1-2,TRBV29-1,NA,NA,CSVERGVKYGYTF,TGCAGCGTTGAACGCGGAGTCAAATATGGCTACACCTTC
TRBJ2-2,TRBV7-8,NA,NA,CASRDRWLGNTGELFF,TGTGCCAGCAGAGACAGGTGGTTGGGGAACACCGGGGAGCTGTTTTTT
TRBJ2-7,TRBV5-6,NA,TRBD2,CASSFGGIEQYF,TGTGCCAGCAGCTTCGGGGGGATCGAGCAGTACTTC
TRBJ1-1,TRBV11-2,few,NA,CASSLSQRRMNTEAFF,TGTGCCAGCTCACTATCTCAGCGACGGATGAACACTGAAGCTTTCTTT
TRBJ2-1,TRBV3-1,NA,TRBD2,CASSQIVAGGVNEQFF,TGTGCCAGCAGCCAAATCGTAGCGGGGGGCGTCAATGAGCAGTTCTTC
TRBJ2-5,TRBV7-9,NA,TRBD2,CASSFVRTSGQETQYF,TGTGCCAGCAGCTTTGTACGGACTAGCGGCCAAGAGACCCAGTACTTC
TRBJ1-4,TRBV24-1,NA,NA,CATSAGYNEKLFF,TGTGCCACCAGTGCGGGCTATAATGAAAAACTGTTTTTT
TRBJ2-3,TRBV5-8,NA,TRBD1,CASSLARGQSSTDTQYF,TGTGCCAGCAGCTTGGCTCGGGGACAGAGTAGCACAGATACGCAGTATTTT
TRBJ2-3,TRBV9,few,NA,CASSSLGGTSTDTQYF,TGTGCCAGCAGCTCCCTGGGAGGTACTAGCACAGATACGCAGTATTTT
TRBJ2-7,TRBV9,many,TRBD2,CASSLQGLAGEQYF,TGTGCCAGCAGCCTACAGGGGCTAGCGGGGGAGCAGTACTTC
TRBJ1-2,TRBV20-1,few,NA,CSVSDGRFYGYTF,TGCAGTGTTTCGGACGGAAGATTTTATGGCTACACCTTC
TRBJ2-2,TRBV5-1,NA,NA,CASSRGTAPLMNTGELFF,TGCGCCAGCAGCCGGGGGACAGCACCCCTAATGAACACCGGGGAGCTGTTTTTT
TRBJ2-2,TRBV6-5,many,TRBD1,CASSRGYRGSSTGELFF,TGTGCCAGCTCCAGAGGGTACAGGGGGAGTAGCACCGGGGAGCTGTTTTTT
TRBJ2-7,TRBV6-1,NA,NA,CASSVPTVRSYEQYF,TGTGCCAGCAGTGTCCCGACAGTGAGATCCTACGAGCAGTACTTC
TRBJ2-7,TRBV18,NA,NA,CASSPSRNDEQYF,TGTGCCAGCTCACCGAGTAGGAATGACGAGCAGTACTTC
TRBJ2-7,TRBV24-1,NA,TRBD1,CATSDATGQGGLYEQYF,TGTGCCACCAGTGATGCCACGGGACAGGGGGGCCTCTACGAGCAGTACTTC
TRBJ2-7,TRBV9,many,NA,CASSVGSGTLDYEQYF,TGTGCCAGCAGCGTAGGGTCCGGGACCCTCGACTACGAGCAGTACTTC
TRBJ1-1,TRBV12-3/TRBV12-4,NA,NA,CASSLLGTGEAFF,TGTGCCAGCAGTTTACTGGGGACGGGTGAAGCTTTCTTT
TRBJ1-4,TRBV29-1,NA,NA,CSVPQSGVLGEKLFF,TGCAGCGTCCCCCAATCGGGGGTGTTGGGTGAAAAACTGTTTTTT
TRBJ2-7,TRBV7-9,NA,NA,CASSLVVRSYEQYF,TGTGCCAGCAGCTTAGTGGTAAGGAGCTACGAGCAGTACTTC
TRBJ1-1,TRBV10-3,few,TRBD1,CAIRQGNTEAFF,TGTGCCATCCGACAGGGCAACACTGAAGCTTTCTTT
TRBJ1-1,TRBV29-1,NA,TRBD1,CSVSNHPGQGSTEAFF,TGCAGCGTTTCCAATCACCCGGGACAGGGTAGCACTGAAGCTTTCTTT
TRBJ2-6,TRBV7-2,few,NA,CASSLVPISGANVLTF,TGTGCCAGCAGCTTAGTTCCAATCTCTGGGGCCAACGTCCTGACTTTC
TRBJ1-2,TRBV20-1,few,TRBD1,CSASLEGAGGYTF,TGCAGTGCTAGCCTGGAGGGGGCTGGGGGCTACACCTTC
TRBJ2-1,TRBV5-5,NA,TRBD2,CASSILPRGGHNEQFF,TGTGCCAGCAGCATCCTCCCGCGGGGGGGACACAATGAGCAGTTCTTC
TRBJ2-7,TRBV5-6,NA,NA,CASRRGYGASEQYF,TGTGCCAGCAGAAGGGGATATGGGGCCTCCGAGCAGTACTTC
TRBJ1-2,TRBV20-1,once,TRBD1,CSARGTGRGYTF,TGCAGTGCTAGAGGGACAGGGCGTGGCTACACCTTC
TRBJ2-3,TRBV30,few,NA,CAWSMLASFTDTQYF,TGTGCCTGGAGTATGCTAGCGAGCTTCACAGATACGCAGTATTTT
TRBJ1-5,TRBV12-3/TRBV12-4,few,TRBD1,CASSLPGTGHNQPQHF,TGTGCCAGCAGTTTACCAGGGACAGGGCACAATCAGCCCCAGCATTTT
TRBJ2-1,TRBV7-9,few,TRBD1,CASIAPVRTGYRDEQFF,TGTGCCAGCATCGCTCCGGTTAGGACAGGGTACCGGGATGAGCAGTTCTTC
TRBJ2-7,TRBV12-3/TRBV12-4,many,TRBD1,CASTDRDPYEQYF,TGTGCCAGCACTGACAGGGACCCCTACGAGCAGTACTTC
TRBJ2-3,TRBV6-1,few,NA,CASSSRAGTDTQYF,TGTGCCAGCAGTTCCAGGGCCGGCACAGATACGCAGTATTTT
TRBJ1-2,TRBV7-9,few,NA,CATPRRGGFYGYTF,TGTGCCACCCCAAGGCGGGGGGGATTCTATGGCTACACCTTC
TRBJ2-1,TRBV5-1,NA,NA,CASSPGTPQAYNEQFF,TGCGCCAGCAGCCCTGGGACGCCCCAAGCCTACAATGAGCAGTTCTTC
TRBJ2-1,TRBV30,once,TRBD2,CARGLAGGYNSYNEQFF,TGTGCCCGGGGACTAGCGGGGGGATACAACTCCTACAATGAGCAGTTCTTC